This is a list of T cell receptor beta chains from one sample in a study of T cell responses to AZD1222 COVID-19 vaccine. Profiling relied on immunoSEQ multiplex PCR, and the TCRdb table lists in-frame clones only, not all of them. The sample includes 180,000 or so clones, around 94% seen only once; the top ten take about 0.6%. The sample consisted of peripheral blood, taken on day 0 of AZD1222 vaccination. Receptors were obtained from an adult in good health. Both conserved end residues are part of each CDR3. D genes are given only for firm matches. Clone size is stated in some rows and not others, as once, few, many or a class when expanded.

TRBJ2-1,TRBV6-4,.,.,CASSVGVEGEQFF,TGTGCCAGCAGTGTTGGGGTTGAGGGTGAGCAGTTCTTC
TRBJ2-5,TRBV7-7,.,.,CASSSTVRETQYF,TGTGCCAGCAGCTCCACGGTTAGGGAGACCCAGTACTTC
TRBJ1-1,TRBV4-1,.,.,CASSHQGVNTEAFF,TGCGCCAGCAGCCACCAAGGTGTAAACACTGAAGCTTTCTTT
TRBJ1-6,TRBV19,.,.,CASSKAGPQTRPLHF,TGTGCCAGTAGTAAGGCAGGGCCCCAGACGCGGCCCCTCCACTTT
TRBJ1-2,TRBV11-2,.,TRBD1,CASSLMTGNYGYTF,TGTGCCAGCAGCTTAATGACAGGGAACTATGGCTACACCTTC
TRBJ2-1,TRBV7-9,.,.,CASSPSGASYNEQFF,TGTGCCAGCAGCCCTTCTGGGGCCTCCTACAATGAGCAGTTCTTC
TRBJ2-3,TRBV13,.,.,CASSLRGSVSGTDTQYF,TGTGCCAGCAGCCTGAGGGGGAGCGTTTCCGGCACAGATACGCAGTATTTT
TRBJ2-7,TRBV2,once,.,CASSEYRSYEQYF,TGTGCCAGCAGTGAATATAGATCCTACGAGCAGTACTTC
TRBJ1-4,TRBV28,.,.,CATGLQGYNEKLFF,TGTGCCACAGGACTACAAGGTTACAATGAAAAACTGTTTTTT
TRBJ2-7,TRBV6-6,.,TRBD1,CASSRTGGRGFYEQYF,TGTGCCAGCAGTCGGACAGGGGGCCGGGGTTTCTACGAGCAGTACTTC
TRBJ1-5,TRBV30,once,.,CAWSPLQDSYGPQHF,TGTGCCTGGAGTCCCCTACAGGATTCCTATGGGCCCCAGCATTTT
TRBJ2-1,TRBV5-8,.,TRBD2,CASSSETSGLSWEQFF,TGTGCCAGCAGCTCAGAGACTAGCGGTCTTTCTTGGGAGCAGTTCTTC
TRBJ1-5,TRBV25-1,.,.,CASSEAGRGHNQPQHF,TGTGCCAGCAGTGAAGCGGGCAGGGGACACAATCAGCCCCAGCATTTT
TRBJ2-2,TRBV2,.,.,CASREGGSTGELFF,TGTGCCAGCAGAGAAGGAGGGAGTACCGGGGAGCTGTTTTTT
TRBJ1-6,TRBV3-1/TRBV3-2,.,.,CASSPLVEAGVAYNSPLHF,TGTGCCAGCAGCCCCCTCGTTGAGGCAGGGGTTGCCTATAATTCACCCCTCCACTTT
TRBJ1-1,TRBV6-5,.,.,CASWDTEAFF,TGTGCCAGCTGGGACACTGAAGCTTTCTTT
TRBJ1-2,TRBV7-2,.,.,CADALTETYGYTF,TGTGCCGACGCTCTAACAGAAACCTATGGCTACACCTTC
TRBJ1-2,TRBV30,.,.,CAWSSLYGYTF,TGTGCCTGGAGCAGCCTCTATGGCTACACCTTC
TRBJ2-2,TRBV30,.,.,CAWNPGPGELFF,TGTGCCTGGAACCCAGGCCCCGGGGAGCTGTTTTTT
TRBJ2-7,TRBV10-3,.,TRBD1,CAIRLGQGGGNEQYF,TGTGCCATCAGGTTGGGACAGGGGGGCGGAAACGAGCAGTACTTC
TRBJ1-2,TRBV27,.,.,CASSFNGLSNYGYTF,TGTGCCAGCAGTTTTAATGGACTGTCTAACTATGGCTACACCTTC
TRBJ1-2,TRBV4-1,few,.,CASSQEVGRGYTF,TGCGCCAGCAGCCAAGAGGTGGGAAGAGGCTACACCTTC
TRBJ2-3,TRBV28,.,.,CASNSGGYGQYF,TGTGCCAGCAATTCCGGGGGATACGGGCAGTATTTT
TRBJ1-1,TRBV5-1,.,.,CASSFVQPNSEAFF,TGCGCCAGCAGCTTTGTCCAGCCCAACTCTGAAGCTTTCTTT
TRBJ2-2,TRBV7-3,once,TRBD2,CASSDRVAGGPPGELFF,TGTGCCAGCAGCGATCGTGTGGCGGGAGGGCCCCCCGGGGAGCTGTTTTTT
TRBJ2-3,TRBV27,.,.,CASSLFGGAWEYTDTQYF,TGTGCCAGCAGTTTATTTGGGGGCGCGTGGGAATACACAGATACGCAGTATTTT
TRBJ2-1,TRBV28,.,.,CASMRGDEQFF,TGTGCCAGCATGAGGGGGGATGAGCAGTTCTTC
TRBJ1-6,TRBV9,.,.,CASSSRGLGHSPLHF,TGTGCCAGCAGCTCGAGGGGACTCGGGCATTCACCCCTCCACTTT
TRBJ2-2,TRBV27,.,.,CASSLVPGKAGELFF,TGTGCCAGCAGTTTAGTCCCTGGGAAGGCCGGGGAGCTGTTTTTT
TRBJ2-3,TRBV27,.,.,CASSLLREPYTDTQYF,TGTGCCAGCAGTTTACTTCGGGAGCCTTACACAGATACGCAGTATTTT
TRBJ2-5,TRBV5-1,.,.,CASSLPPTAGPQETQYF,TGCGCCAGCAGCCTACCTCCCACGGCGGGACCCCAAGAGACCCAGTACTTC
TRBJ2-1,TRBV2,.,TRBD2,CASNAGGPLGGEQFF,TGTGCCAGCAATGCGGGAGGCCCCCTGGGGGGTGAGCAGTTCTTC
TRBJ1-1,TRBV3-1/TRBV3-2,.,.,CASSYAGTMNTEAFF,TGTGCCAGCAGCTACGCTGGGACGATGAACACTGAAGCTTTCTTT
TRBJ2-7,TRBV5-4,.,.,CASSLDRRGEQYF,TGTGCCAGCAGCTTGGACCGAAGGGGGGAGCAGTACTTC